The 19 T cell receptor beta chains presented below share a single source sample, sequenced in a study of cytomegalovirus exposure and HLA in healthy donors. Amplification used 60 Vbeta primers and 13 Jbeta primers. Sequencing used immunoSEQ multiplex PCR; TCRdb keeps in-frame clones, though not all of them. The data show approximately 190,000 clones, approximately 84% seen once. Sequencing used PBMCs. These receptors originate from a woman aged 25 to 39 in good health and CMV-seropositive.

The rearrangement uses TRBV5-6 and TRBJ2-7; D possibly corresponds to TRBD1 (5 bases). The V end lost 2 bases, the J end lost 1 base, and 16 bases lay between the germline ends. CDR1 is SGHDT, CDR2 YYEEEE, per germline. This CDR3 has 16 amino acids. CDR3 residues: CASSLLPGYESYEQYF. For the CDR3, the DNA is TGTGCCAGCAGCTTACTTCCAGGGTACGAGTCCTACGAGCAGTACTTC. The full variable domain, with the rest looked up from reference TRBV5-6 and TRBJ2-7, is DAGVTQSPTHLIKTRGQQVTLRCSPKSGHDTVSWYQQALGQGPQFIFQYYEEEERQRGNFPDRFSGHQFPNYSSELNVNALLLGDSALYLCASSLLPGYESYEQYFGPGTRLTVT.

This clone has just one count. The gene calls are TRBV18 and TRBJ1-1; D gene uncertain. V lost 0 bases and J lost 0, with 11 bases in between. The CDR3 covers 16 residues. Germline assignment: CDR1 KGHSH and CDR2 LQKENI. CDR3: CASSPPFTRMNTEAFF. CDR3 DNA: TGTGCCAGCTCACCACCATTTACTAGGATGAACACTGAAGCTTTCTTT. The complete variable domain, with remaining parts taken from reference TRBV18 and TRBJ1-1, reads NAGVMQNPRHLVRRRGQEARLRCSPMKGHSHVYWYRQLPEEGLKFMVYLQKENIIDESGMPKERFSAEFPKEGPSILRIQQVVRGDSAAYFCASSPPFTRMNTEAFFGQGTRLTVV.

The chain joins TRBV10-3 to TRBJ2-1, with 8 bases that match TRBD1. CDR1 and CDR2 from the germline V gene are ENHRY and SYGVKD. This CDR3 has 16 residues. V was clipped by 4 bases and J by 2 bases; unmatched bases: 7. In nucleotides, the CDR3 is TGTGCCATCAGTGGTTACAGGGGGGAAGCCTACAATGAGCAGTTCTTC. The encoded protein is CAISGYRGEAYNEQFF.

The chain has TRBV5-1 and TRBJ2-5; D is perhaps TRBD2 (6 bases). Trimming pared 4 bases from V and 5 bases from J, leaving 21 bases between. There are 16 residues in the CDR3. Germline CDR1 and CDR2: SGHRS and YFSETQ. Here the CDR3 reads CASSPDSGTREETQYF. DNA for the CDR3: TGCGCCAGCAGCCCCGATAGCGGTACTCGGGAGGAGACCCAGTACTTC. The full variable domain, with the rest looked up from reference TRBV5-1 and TRBJ2-5, is KAGVTQTPRYLIKTRGQQVTLSCSPISGHRSVSWYQQTPGQGLQFLFEYFSETQRNKGNFPGRFSGRQFSNSRSEMNVSTLELGDSALYLCASSPDSGTREETQYFGPGTRLLVL.

This chain connects TRBV2 to TRBJ2-3, with 7 bases aligning to TRBD2. Germline CDR1 reads SNHLY; CDR2 reads FYNNEI. The CDR3 sequence is 13 residues long. V dropped 7 bases and J dropped 6; count of bases not matched to a gene: 7. The CDR3 region is CASKWEGLDTQYF. The CDR3 DNA reads as TGTGCCAGCAAGTGGGAGGGCCTTGATACGCAGTATTTT. The variable domain in full, with the rest retrieved from reference TRBV2 and TRBJ2-3, is EPEVTQTPSHQVTQMGQEVILRCVPISNHLYFYWYRQILGQKVEFLVSFYNNEISEKSEIFDDQFSVERPDGSNFTLKIRSTKLEDSAMYFCASKWEGLDTQYFGPGTRLTVL.

The chain carries TRBV6-1 and TRBJ1-5; D is perhaps TRBD1 (5 bases). The V end was cut by 7 bases, the J end by 7 bases, with 14 bases between. From germline, CDR1 is MNHNS and CDR2 SASEGT. CDR3 length equals 13 residues. CDR3 bases: TGTGCCAGCAAGGTTGGAGGGACCCAGCCCCAGCATTTT. Amino acids: CASKVGGTQPQHF.

This clone has a handful of counts. The chain couples TRBV2 to TRBJ1-1, with a possible D match to TRBD1 (5 bases). The length of the CDR3 is 15 residues. Trimming took off 7 bases at V and 1 base at J, with 16 bases between the two ends. Germline CDR1 is SNHLY and CDR2 is FYNNEI. The DNA for the CDR3 is TGTGCCAGCACCCCAGGTCATCAGGGGAACACTGAAGCTTTCTTT. Translating gives CASTPGHQGNTEAFF.

This rearrangement joins TRBV7-8 to TRBJ1-1; 7 positions agree with TRBD1. Germline CDR1 reads SGHVS; CDR2 reads FQNEAQ. The CDR3 is 15 residues long. V lost 5 bases and J lost 0; bases outside the gene matches: 6. In DNA form, the CDR3 reads TGTGCCAGCAGCAGAACAGGGGTGGTGAACACTGAAGCTTTCTTT. Residues: CASSRTGVVNTEAFF.

CDR3: CASRSGQGKQYF. The CDR3 DNA sequence: TGTGCCAGCAGATCAGGACAGGGGAAGCAGTACTTC. The rearrangement joins TRBV5-6 to TRBJ2-5; 9 nucleotides line up with TRBD1. This CDR3 spans 12 amino acids. Looked up from germline, CDR1 is SGHDT and CDR2 is YYEEEE. V trimming: 5 bases; J trimming: 11 bases; junction bases outside the gene matches: 7. The full variable domain, its missing parts supplied by reference TRBV5-6 and TRBJ2-5, is DAGVTQSPTHLIKTRGQQVTLRCSPKSGHDTVSWYQQALGQGPQFIFQYYEEEERQRGNFPDRFSGHQFPNYSSELNVNALLLGDSALYLCASRSGQGKQYFGPGTRLLVL.

The chain couples TRBV6-5 to TRBJ1-6; 10 bases agree with TRBD1. J was trimmed by 7 bases and V by 10 bases; bases with no gene match: 4. The V gene's germline CDR1 is MNHEY and CDR2 SVGAGI. This CDR3 spans 13 amino acids. The CDR3 spells CATQGQGNSPLHF. The DNA of the CDR3 is TGTGCCACCCAGGGACAGGGGAATTCACCCCTCCACTTT.

The chain links TRBV5-1 to TRBJ1-6; 10 bases fit TRBD1. Germline V gene sequence: CDR1 SGHRS, CDR2 YFSETQ. V lost 4 bases to trimming and J lost 7 bases; unmatched junction nucleotides: 2. The CDR3 spans 14 residues. CDR3 DNA: TGCGCCAGCAGCCAGGGACAGGGGAATTCACCCCTCCACTTT. Translated: CASSQGQGNSPLHF. The variable domain in full, completed from reference TRBV5-1 and TRBJ1-6, reads KAGVTQTPRYLIKTRGQQVTLSCSPISGHRSVSWYQQTPGQGLQFLFEYFSETQRNKGNFPGRFSGRQFSNSRSEMNVSTLELGDSALYLCASSQGQGNSPLHFGNGTRLTVT.

The V gene is TRBV10-3, the J gene TRBJ1-2; the D gene is possibly TRBD1 (6 bases). The CDR3 extends over 13 amino acids. V lost 5 bases and J lost 6, with 13 bases in between. Germline CDR1 is ENHRY and CDR2 is SYGVKD. The DNA of the CDR3 is TGTGCCATCAGTCAAACAGGGAGGGATGGCTACACCTTC. Protein product: CAISQTGRDGYTF.

This chain links TRBV2 with TRBJ1-5, with D possibly TRBD1 on 5 matching bases. The germline gives CDR1 SNHLY, CDR2 FYNNEI. V was cut by 4 bases and J by 0 bases, with 19 bases left in between. CDR3 length equals 18 residues. The CDR3 nucleotides read TGTGCCAGCAGTGGATTCGGGGTGCGGGGGTCTAGCAATCAGCCCCAGCATTTT. Its translation: CASSGFGVRGSSNQPQHF.

This clone occurred once. The chain joins TRBV4-2 to TRBJ2-1; D is possibly TRBD2 (5 bases). Trimming took 0 bases from V and 0 from J, leaving 18 bases between them. In germline, CDR1 is LGHNA, CDR2 YNFKEQ. This CDR3 contains 19 residues. CDR3 in DNA: TGTGCCAGCAGCCAAGAGATGGGAGTGGGCGAGAGCTCCTACAATGAGCAGTTCTTC. Translated: CASSQEMGVGESSYNEQFF.

V gene TRBV18 combines with J gene TRBJ1-5; a possible D gene is TRBD1 (5 bases). V was clipped by 4 bases and J by 6 bases, with 16 bases between them. Germline assignment: CDR1 KGHSH and CDR2 LQKENI. The CDR3 contains 15 residues. The CDR3 region is CASSQGRGISQPQHF. In nucleotides, the CDR3 is TGTGCCAGCTCACAGGGACGGGGGATTTCTCAGCCCCAGCATTTT.

The V gene is TRBV27, the J gene TRBJ2-1; D remains ambiguous. CDR3 size: 12 residues. The V gene lost 0 bases and the J gene lost 9 bases, with 6 bases spanning the gap. Germline CDR1 reads MNHEY; CDR2 reads SMNVEV (reference sequence). The CDR3 DNA is TGTGCCAGCAGTTTATCTAGCACTGAGCAGTTCTTC. Amino acid sequence: CASSLSSTEQFF.

Only one count was recorded for this clone. The chain links TRBV5-4 to TRBJ1-6; tentatively, D is TRBD1 (5 bases). The CDR3 is 14 amino acids. Germline CDR1 and CDR2: SGHNT and YYREEE (reference sequence). V lost 0 bases, J lost 10 bases, and 11 bases lay in between. DNA for the CDR3: TGTGCCAGCAGCTTGGATACAGGTCGATCACCCCTCCACTTT. Residues: CASSLDTGRSPLHF. The variable domain in full, completed from reference TRBV5-4 and TRBJ1-6, reads ETGVTQSPTHLIKTRGQQVTLRCSSQSGHNTVSWYQQALGQGPQFIFQYYREEENGRGNFPPRFSGLQFPNYSSELNVNALELDDSALYLCASSLDTGRSPLHFGNGTRLTVT.

V usage is TRBV19 and J usage is TRBJ2-1, with 9 bases that match TRBD2. V shed 6 bases and J 6 bases; nucleotides not matched to a gene: 9. The CDR3 contains 15 residues. CDR1 and CDR2 (germline): LNHDA, SQIVND (reference sequence). CDR3 region: CASRDLAGQVNEQFF. CDR3 DNA: TGTGCCAGTAGGGACCTAGCGGGGCAGGTCAATGAGCAGTTCTTC.

This clone was seen more than once but under ten times. The V and J genes are TRBV5-1 and TRBJ1-6; perhaps TRBD1 as D (5 bases). Germline assignment: CDR1 SGHRS and CDR2 YFSETQ. V was cut by 7 bases and J by 3 bases, with 11 bases left in between. This CDR3 contains 14 residues. CDR3 protein: CASADTDYNSPLHF. The CDR3 nucleotides are TGCGCCAGCGCGGACACCGACTATAATTCACCCCTCCACTTT.